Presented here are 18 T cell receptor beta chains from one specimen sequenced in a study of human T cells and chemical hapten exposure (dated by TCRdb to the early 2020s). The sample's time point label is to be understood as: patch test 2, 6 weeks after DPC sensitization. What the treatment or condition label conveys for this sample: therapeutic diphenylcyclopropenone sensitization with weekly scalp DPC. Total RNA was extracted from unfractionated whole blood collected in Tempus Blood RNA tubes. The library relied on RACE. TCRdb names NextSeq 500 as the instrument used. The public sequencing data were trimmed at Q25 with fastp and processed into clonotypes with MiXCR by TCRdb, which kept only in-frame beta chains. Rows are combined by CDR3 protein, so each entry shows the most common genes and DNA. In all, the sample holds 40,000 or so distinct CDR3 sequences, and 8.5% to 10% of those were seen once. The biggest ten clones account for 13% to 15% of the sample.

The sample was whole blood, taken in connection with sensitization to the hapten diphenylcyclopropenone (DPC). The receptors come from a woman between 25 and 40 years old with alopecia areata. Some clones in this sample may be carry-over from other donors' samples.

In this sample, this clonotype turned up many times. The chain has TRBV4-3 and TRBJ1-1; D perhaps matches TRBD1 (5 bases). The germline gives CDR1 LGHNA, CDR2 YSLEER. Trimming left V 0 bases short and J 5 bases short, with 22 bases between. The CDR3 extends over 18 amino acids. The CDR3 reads CASSQEQVLAGLRTEAFF. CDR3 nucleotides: TGCGCCAGCAGCCAAGAGCAAGTCTTAGCAGGGTTGAGGACTGAAGCTTTCTTT.

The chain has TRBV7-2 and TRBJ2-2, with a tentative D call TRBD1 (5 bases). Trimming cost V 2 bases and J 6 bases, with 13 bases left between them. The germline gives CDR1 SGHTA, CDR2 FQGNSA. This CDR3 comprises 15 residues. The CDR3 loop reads CASSLPPPRAGELFF. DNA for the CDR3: TGTGCCAGCAGCTTACCCCCCCCCAGGGCCGGGGAGCTGTTTTTT.

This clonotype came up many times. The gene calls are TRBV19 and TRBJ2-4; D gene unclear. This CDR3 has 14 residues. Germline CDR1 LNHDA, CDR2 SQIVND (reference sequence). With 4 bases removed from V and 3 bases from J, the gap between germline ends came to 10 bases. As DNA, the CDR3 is TGTGCCAGTAGTAGTCCTGGGGACAAAAACATTCAGTACTTC. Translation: CASSSPGDKNIQYF.

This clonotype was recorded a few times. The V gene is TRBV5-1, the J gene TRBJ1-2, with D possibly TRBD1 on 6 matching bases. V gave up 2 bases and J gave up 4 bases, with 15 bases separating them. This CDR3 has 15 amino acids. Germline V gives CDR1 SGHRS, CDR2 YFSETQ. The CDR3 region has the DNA TGCGCCAGCAGCTTAAGACTGGACAGTAGCTATGGCTACACCTTC. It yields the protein CASSLRLDSSYGYTF.

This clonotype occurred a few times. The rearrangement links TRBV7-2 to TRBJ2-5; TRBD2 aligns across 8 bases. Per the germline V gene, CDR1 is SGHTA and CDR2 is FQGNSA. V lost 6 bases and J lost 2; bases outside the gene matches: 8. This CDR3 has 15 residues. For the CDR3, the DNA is TGTGCCAGCAGATTTAGCGGGACCCCTCAAGAGACCCAGTACTTC. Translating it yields CASRFSGTPQETQYF.

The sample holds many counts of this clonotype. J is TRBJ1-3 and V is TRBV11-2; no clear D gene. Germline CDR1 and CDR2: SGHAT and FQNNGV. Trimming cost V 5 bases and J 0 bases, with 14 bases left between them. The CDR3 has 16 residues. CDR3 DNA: TGTGCCAGCAGCCGCGGGAGAGGGAGCTCTGGAAACACCATATATTTT. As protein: CASSRGRGSSGNTIYF. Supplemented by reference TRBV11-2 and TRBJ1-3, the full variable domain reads EAGVAQSPRYKIIEKRQSVAFWCNPISGHATLYWYQQILGQGPKLLIQFQNNGVVDDSQLPKDRFSAERLKGVDSTLKIQPAKLEDSAVYLCASSRGRGSSGNTIYFGEGSWLTVV.

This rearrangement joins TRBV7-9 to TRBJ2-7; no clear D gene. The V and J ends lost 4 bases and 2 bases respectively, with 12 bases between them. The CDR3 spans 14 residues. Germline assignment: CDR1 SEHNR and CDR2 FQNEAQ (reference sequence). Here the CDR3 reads CASSSPLRAYEQYF. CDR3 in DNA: TGTGCCAGCAGCTCCCCATTACGAGCCTACGAGCAGTACTTC.

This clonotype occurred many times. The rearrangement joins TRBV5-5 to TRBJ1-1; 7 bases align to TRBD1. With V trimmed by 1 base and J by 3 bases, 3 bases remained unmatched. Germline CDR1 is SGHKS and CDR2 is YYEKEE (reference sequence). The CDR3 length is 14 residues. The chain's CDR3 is CASSLTGVDTEAFF. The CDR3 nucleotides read TGTGCCAGCAGCTTGACAGGGGTGGACACTGAAGCTTTCTTT. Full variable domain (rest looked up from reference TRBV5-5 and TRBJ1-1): DAGVTQSPTHLIKTRGQQVTLRCSPISGHKSVSWYQQVLGQGPQFIFQYYEKEERGRGNFPDRFSARQFPNYSSELNVNALLLGDSALYLCASSLTGVDTEAFFGQGTRLTVV.

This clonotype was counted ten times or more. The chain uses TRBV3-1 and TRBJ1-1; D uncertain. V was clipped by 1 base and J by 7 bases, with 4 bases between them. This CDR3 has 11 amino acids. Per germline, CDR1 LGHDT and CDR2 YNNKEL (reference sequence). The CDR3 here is CASSQALEAFF. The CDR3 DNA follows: TGTGCCAGCAGCCAAGCTCTTGAAGCTTTCTTT.

The CDR3 loop is CASSQTDRANEQFF. The CDR3 DNA follows: TGCGCCAGCAGCCAGACAGACAGGGCCAATGAGCAGTTCTTC. This chain links TRBV5-1 with TRBJ2-1; 7 bases are shared with TRBD1. CDR3 length equals 14 residues. CDR1 is SGHRS, CDR2 YFSETQ, per germline. V lost 4 bases and J lost 6; bases outside the gene matches: 7.

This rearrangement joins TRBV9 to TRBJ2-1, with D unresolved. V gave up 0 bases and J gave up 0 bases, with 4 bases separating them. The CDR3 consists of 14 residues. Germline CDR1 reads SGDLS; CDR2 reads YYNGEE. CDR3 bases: TGTGCCAGCAGCGTAGATGGCTCCTACAATGAGCAGTTCTTC. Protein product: CASSVDGSYNEQFF.

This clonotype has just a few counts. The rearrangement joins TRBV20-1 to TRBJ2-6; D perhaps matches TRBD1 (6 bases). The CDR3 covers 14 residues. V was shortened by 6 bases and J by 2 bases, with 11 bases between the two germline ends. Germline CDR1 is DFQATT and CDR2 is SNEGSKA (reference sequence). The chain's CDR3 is CSATHRAGANVLTF. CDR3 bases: TGCAGTGCCACACACAGGGCTGGGGCCAACGTCCTGACTTTC.

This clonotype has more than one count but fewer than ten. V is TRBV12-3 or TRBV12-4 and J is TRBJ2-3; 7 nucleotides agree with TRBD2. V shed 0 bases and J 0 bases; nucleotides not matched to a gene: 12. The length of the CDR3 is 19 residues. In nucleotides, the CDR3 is TGTGCCAGCAGTTTAGCGCACCTAGCGGAAGGACCTAGCACAGATACGCAGTATTTT. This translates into CASSLAHLAEGPSTDTQYF.

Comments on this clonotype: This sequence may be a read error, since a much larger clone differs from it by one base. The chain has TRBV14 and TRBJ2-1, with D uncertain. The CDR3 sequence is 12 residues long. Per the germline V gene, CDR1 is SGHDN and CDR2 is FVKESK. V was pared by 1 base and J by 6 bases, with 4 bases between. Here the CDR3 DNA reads TGTGCCAGCAGCCAAGTGTCCAATGAGCAGTTCTTC. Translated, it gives CASSQVSNEQFF.

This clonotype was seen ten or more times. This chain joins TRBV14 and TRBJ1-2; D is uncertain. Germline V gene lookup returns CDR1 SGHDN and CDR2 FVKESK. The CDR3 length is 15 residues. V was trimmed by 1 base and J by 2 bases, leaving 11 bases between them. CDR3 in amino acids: CASSQVDGWNYGYTF. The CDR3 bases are TGTGCCAGCAGCCAAGTTGACGGCTGGAACTATGGCTACACCTTC. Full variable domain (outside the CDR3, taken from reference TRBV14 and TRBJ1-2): EAGVTQFPSHSVIEKGQTVTLRCDPISGHDNLYWYRRVMGKEIKFLLHFVKESKQDESGMPNNRFLAERTGGTYSTLKVQPAELEDSGVYFCASSQVDGWNYGYTFGSGTRLTVV.

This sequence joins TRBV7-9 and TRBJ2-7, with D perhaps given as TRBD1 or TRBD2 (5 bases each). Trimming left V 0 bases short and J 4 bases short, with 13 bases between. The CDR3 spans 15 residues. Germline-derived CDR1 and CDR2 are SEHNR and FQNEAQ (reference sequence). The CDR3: CASSLAMGTMYEQYF. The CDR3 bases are TGTGCCAGCAGCTTAGCAATGGGGACCATGTACGAGCAGTACTTC. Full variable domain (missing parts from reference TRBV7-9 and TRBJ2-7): DTGVSQNPRHKITKRGQNVTFRCDPISEHNRLYWYRQTLGQGPEFLTYFQNEAQLEKSRLLSDRFSAERPKGSFSTLEIQRTEQGDSAMYLCASSLAMGTMYEQYFGPGTRLTVT.

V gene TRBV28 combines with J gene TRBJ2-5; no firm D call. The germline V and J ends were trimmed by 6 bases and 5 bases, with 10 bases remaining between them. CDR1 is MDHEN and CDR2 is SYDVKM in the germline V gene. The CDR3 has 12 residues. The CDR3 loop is CASSWSSETQYF. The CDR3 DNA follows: TGTGCCAGCAGCTGGTCGTCGGAGACCCAGTACTTC.

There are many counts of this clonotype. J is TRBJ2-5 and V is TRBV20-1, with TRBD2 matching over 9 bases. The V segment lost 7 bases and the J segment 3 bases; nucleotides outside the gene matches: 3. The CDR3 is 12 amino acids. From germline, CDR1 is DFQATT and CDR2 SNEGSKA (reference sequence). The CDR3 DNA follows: TGCAGTGTAGCGGGGGCAGAAGAGACCCAGTACTTC. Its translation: CSVAGAEETQYF.